Following are 2 T cell receptor beta chains from one sample sequenced in a study of high-grade serous ovarian cancer treatment subgroups. Sequenced by immunoSEQ multiplex PCR; TCRdb stores in-frame clones only, minus some. The sample shows about 15,000 clones, 86% of them seen only once. Tumor tissue was taken before any definitive surgery or chemotherapy was given. The specimen was tumor tissue. The receptors come from a human donor with high-grade serous ovarian cancer.

The rearrangement uses TRBV9 and TRBJ1-2; TRBD1 is a possible D gene (5 bases). With 5 bases removed from V and 8 bases from J, the gap between germline ends came to 19 bases. Germline CDR1 is SGDLS and CDR2 is YYNGEE. This CDR3 is 14 amino acids long. As DNA, the CDR3 is TGTGCCAGCAGGCAAGAGGGGTCGGGGGACGGCTACACCTTC. Residues: CASRQEGSGDGYTF.

CDR3 DNA sequence: TGCGCCAGCAGCCAGGCCTTACAGGGGGCGTACTACGAGCAGTACTTC. Protein sequence: CASSQALQGAYYEQYF. J is TRBJ2-7 and V is TRBV4-3, with 9 bases lining up with TRBD1. CDR3 length: 16 residues. V shed 3 bases and J 3 bases; nucleotides not matched to a gene: 9. Germline V lookup: CDR1 LGHNA, CDR2 YSLEER.